This entry describes one T cell receptor (beta chain). TCRdb keeps only in-frame clones here, not all; method: immunoSEQ multiplex PCR. This table has 55,000 to 75,000 clones, 84% appearing once. This record belongs to a study of blood T cell repertoires in COVID-19. Turning to the study itself: Samples representing acute and convalescent COVID-19 were sourced from the United States, Italy and Spain. In each case, the material was cDNA or gDNA derived from T cells, B-cell-depleted T cells, or PBMCs.

Germline V gives CDR1 SGHAT, CDR2 FQNNGV. The CDR3 has 16 amino acids. The V end lost 1 base, the J end lost 6 bases, and 16 bases lay between the germline ends. Sequencing was done on a sample of peripheral blood. The source of this sequence is a man aged 55-75 years with COVID-19, enrolled during active disease. The rearrangement links TRBV11-2 to TRBJ2-1; a weak D match, TRBD2 (6 bases). CDR3: CASSLVAGGAGNEQFF. CDR3 DNA sequence: TGTGCCAGCAGCTTAGTAGCCGGGGGAGCGGGCAATGAGCAGTTCTTC.